The TCR beta chain described here comes from a study of beta chain features in type 1 diabetes. Reverse transcription of all isolated RNA meant that expressed TCRB transcripts were sequenced. Samples of naive, central memory and regulatory T cells yielded a mean of around 3.8 million reads. The protocol was immunoSEQ multiplex PCR, while the TCRdb copy is restricted to in-frame clones and leaves out a portion. Of 140,000 or so clones in the sample, 10% were seen once. Sorted populations all exceeded 95% purity. Note on this clone: The antigen is undetermined.

Regarding the study as a whole: Comparison showed that naive, central memory and Treg TCRB repertoires appeared more similar among patients than among healthy donors.

V was shortened by 3 bases and J by 2 bases, with 9 bases between the two germline ends. The CDR3 covers 15 residues. The germline CDR1 and CDR2 sequences are SGHRS and YFSETQ. This sequence was found in a man younger than 35 in good health. The chain is built from TRBV5-1 and TRBJ2-6; TRBD1 is a possible D gene (5 bases). Sample: naive CD4+ T cells from blood. CDR3 amino acids: CASSYDSPGANVLTF. The CDR3 DNA follows: TGCGCCAGCAGCTATGACAGCCCTGGGGCCAACGTCCTGACTTTC.